This T cell receptor beta chain was recorded in a study of T cell repertoires in cytomegalovirus infection. Study-level background: In public TCR beta signatures, there were indications of both CMV infection and matching HLA type.

MiXCR was run by TCRdb on the reads, yielding one entry per CDR3 protein. Here the sample spans hundreds of thousands of distinct CDR3 sequences, under 55% being singletons. Concerning this clonotype: What it recognizes is unknown.

This CDR3 contains 14 residues. V shed 4 bases and J shed 5 bases, with 14 bases lying between them. Germline V gene lookup returns CDR1 SGHTA and CDR2 FQGNSA. The chain has TRBV7-2 and TRBJ1-1; D perhaps matches TRBD1 (5 bases). The clonotype comes from a human donor in good health (CMV status not recorded). Some clones in this sample may be carry-over from other donors' samples. This specimen consisted of cultured PBMCs, obtained from culture after CMV antigen stimulation. In DNA, the CDR3 is TGTGCCAGCAGCTCCCAGGGTATAAGGACTGAAGCTTTCTTT. Its translation is CASSSQGIRTEAFF.